This T cell receptor (beta chain) emerged from a study of blood T cell repertoires in COVID-19. Study in general: The cDNA or gDNA used as material had been derived from T cells, B-cell-depleted T cells, or PBMCs.

As originally analysed: The assay estimated nucleated cells by amplifying reference gene primers. Method: immunoSEQ multiplex PCR; TCRdb's copy keeps in-frame clones and lacks some. The DNA was the basis for D and trimming; V, J and clone size are from that table. Of 100,000 or so clones listed, just over 85% are singletons. This clone has a single count. This TCR was recovered from a human donor in a cohort sampled during active COVID-19. Sample: peripheral blood.

The CDR3 is CASSEGRVDRNIQYF. DNA of the CDR3: TGTGCCAGCAGTGAGGGCAGGGTGGATAGAAACATTCAGTACTTC. The rearrangement links TRBV2 to TRBJ2-4; maybe TRBD1 (5 bases). V gave up 3 bases and J gave up 6 bases, with 15 bases separating them. Germline V CDR1 and CDR2: SNHLY, FYNNEI. This CDR3 has 15 amino acids.